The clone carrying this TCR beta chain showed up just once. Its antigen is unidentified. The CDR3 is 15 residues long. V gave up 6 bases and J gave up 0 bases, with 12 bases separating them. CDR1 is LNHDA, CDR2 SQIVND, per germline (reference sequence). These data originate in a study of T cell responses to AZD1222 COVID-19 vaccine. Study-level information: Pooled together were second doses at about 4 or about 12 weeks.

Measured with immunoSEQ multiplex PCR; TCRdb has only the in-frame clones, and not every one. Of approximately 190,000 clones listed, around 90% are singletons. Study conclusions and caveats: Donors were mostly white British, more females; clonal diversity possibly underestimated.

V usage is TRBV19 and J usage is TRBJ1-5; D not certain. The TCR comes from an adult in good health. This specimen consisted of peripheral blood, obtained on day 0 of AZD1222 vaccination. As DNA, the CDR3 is TGTGCCAGTAGCCCGGACGGATATAGCAATCAGCCCCAGCATTTT. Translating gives CASSPDGYSNQPQHF. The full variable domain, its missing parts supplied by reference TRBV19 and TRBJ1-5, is DGGITQSPKYLFRKEGQNVTLSCEQNLNHDAMYWYRQDPGQGLRLIYYSQIVNDFQKGDIAEGYSVSREKKESFPLTVTSAQKNPTAFYLCASSPDGYSNQPQHFGDGTRLSIL.